Included here is one T cell receptor beta chain sequence, with context. This clonotype was seen ten or more times. Its specific antigen is unknown. The sample holds no much larger clone one base away, and base qualities are not on file. This sample is drawn from a study of T cells after yellow fever vaccination (dated by TCRdb to between 2019 and 2020). A note on the overall study: The SMART-Seq v4 Ultra Low Input RNA kit was used to prepare libraries from fractions with low cell numbers. Two healthy male donors, one aged 18 to 29 and one aged 30 to 40 years, made up the cohort. Bulk PBMC replicates and cell subsets were isolated from blood drawn at multiple timepoints before and after both primary and secondary immunization. To follow T-cell clones before and after both primary and booster YFV17D yellow fever vaccination, bulk TCR alpha and beta repertoires underwent longitudinal sequencing.

There are 14 amino acids in the CDR3, from cysteine to phenylalanine inclusive. Kept here is only the CDR3 DNA, which spans 42 bases and is read in frame from base 1. The germline V gene specifies SGHTA as CDR1 and FQGNSA as CDR2. The germline V and J ends show losses of 5 bases and 2 bases respectively, and no gene match explains 6 bases of the junction. The meaning of the sample's treatment or condition label: live attenuated yellow fever vaccine strain. Two biological replicates of bulk PBMCs were collected at each blood-draw timepoint. PBMCs were isolated from peripheral blood using a standard Ficoll-Paque protocol. TriZol was used to extract RNA from bulk PBMCs, CD4 and CD8 fractions, and dextramer-positive and dextramer-negative fractions. Synthesis of TCR cDNA relied on 5'RACE template switching, a step that introduced a universal primer site along with unique molecular identifiers. cDNA synthesis was primed from both the TCR alpha and TCR beta constant segments. Library amplification involved two PCR steps, and the second step added sample barcodes and sequencing adapters. Sequencing of the libraries was done on either Illumina HiSeq 2500 (2x100 bp) or NovaSeq (2x150 bp). The authors processed their data as follows. Reads were demultiplexed and collapsed into UMI consensus sequences with MIGEC, and V(D)J alignment was performed with MiXCR. Vaccine-responding clonotypes were identified with edgeR using replicate PBMC samples, with FDR below 0.01 and a log2 fold change above 5 up to day 15 being required. Bulk clonotypes were assigned CD4 or CD8 identity according to which sequenced CD4 or CD8 repertoire held them at higher abundance. Through fastp at Q25 and MiXCR, TCRdb rebuilt clones from the public reads, retaining in-frame beta chains. All rows with the same CDR3 protein become a single entry with the most common DNA and genes. The V and J calls were determined by TCRdb, not by the authors. The sample has about 400,000 distinct CDR3 sequences on record, approximately 6% of them singletons. The ten largest clones add up to roughly 15% of the sample.

Broader findings and caveats from the paper: Most clones expanded after primary vaccination (96% of CD4 and about 85% of CD8) were re-detected after the booster, suggesting that broad memory maintenance occurred. Only a couple of donors were included in the study, so the extent to which the findings can be generalized is limited. Compared with the primary T-cell response, the secondary T-cell response was faster but weaker, reaching its peak on day 5 rather than on day 15. Computational filtering was required because FACS-sorted repertoires could contain abundant contaminating clonotypes from the bulk population. A small fraction of clonotypes showed up in both the CD4 and CD8 compartments, probably as a result of convergent recombination.

Material: PBMCs, obtained 5 days after the yellow fever booster vaccination. The rearranged segments are TRBV7-2 and TRBJ2-7; 7 of the junction bases match TRBD1. This clonotype was obtained from a man younger than 40 who received the YFV17D yellow fever vaccine. The CDR3 region: CASSPGQAAYEQYF. The DNA reads as follows: TGTGCCAGCAGCCCCGGACAGGCTGCCTACGAGCAGTACTTC.